This T cell receptor (beta chain) appears in the sequencing data of a study of shared clonotypes between healthy human individuals. Study results and caveats: Around 5% of naive CD4 clonotypes were common to a handful of donors. The four-donor shared clonotypes exceeded non-shared clonotypes in generation probability, with non-shared ones scoring lower.

At deep level, the assay was performed. The assay was immunoSEQ multiplex PCR, and TCRdb's table has in-frame clones only and misses some. The sample lists about 2.5 million clones; just under 95% were seen once. In the case of this clone: Its cognate antigen is unknown. Other nucleotide sequences from this sample produce the same CDR3.

Trimming stripped 0 bases from V and 1 base from J, with 5 bases between. CDR3 length: 14 residues. The germline V gene encodes CDR1 SGDLS and CDR2 YYNGEE. The clonotype comes from a man aged 18 to 35 in good health. Some clones in this sample may be carry-over from other donors' samples. V and J are TRBV9 and TRBJ1-3; D is undetermined. Specimen: naive CD4+ T cells from PBMCs. Noted subset: CD45RA+ positively selected. CDR3 protein: CASSVVSSGNTIYF. CDR3 nucleotides: TGTGCCAGCAGCGTAGTCTCGTCTGGAAACACCATATATTTT.